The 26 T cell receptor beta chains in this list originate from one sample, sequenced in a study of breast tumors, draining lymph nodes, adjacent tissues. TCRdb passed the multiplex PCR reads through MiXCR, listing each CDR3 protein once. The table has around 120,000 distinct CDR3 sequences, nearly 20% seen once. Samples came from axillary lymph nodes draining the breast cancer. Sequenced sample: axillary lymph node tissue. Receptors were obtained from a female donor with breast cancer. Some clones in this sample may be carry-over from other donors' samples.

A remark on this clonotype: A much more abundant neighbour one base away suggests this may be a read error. CDR3 sequence reads: CASGQEVGYEQYF. The DNA for the CDR3 is TGCGCCAGCGGCCAAGAAGTGGGCTACGAGCAGTACTTC. The chain recombines TRBV4-1 with TRBJ2-7; D gene ambiguous. This CDR3 contains 13 residues. Germline CDR1 and CDR2: MGHRA and YSYEKL.

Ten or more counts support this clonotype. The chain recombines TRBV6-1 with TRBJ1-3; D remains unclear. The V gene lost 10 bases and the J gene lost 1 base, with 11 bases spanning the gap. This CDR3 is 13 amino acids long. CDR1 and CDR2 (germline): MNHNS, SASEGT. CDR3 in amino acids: CAILRESGNTIYF. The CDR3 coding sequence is TGTGCCATCCTGAGGGAATCTGGAAACACCATATATTTT.

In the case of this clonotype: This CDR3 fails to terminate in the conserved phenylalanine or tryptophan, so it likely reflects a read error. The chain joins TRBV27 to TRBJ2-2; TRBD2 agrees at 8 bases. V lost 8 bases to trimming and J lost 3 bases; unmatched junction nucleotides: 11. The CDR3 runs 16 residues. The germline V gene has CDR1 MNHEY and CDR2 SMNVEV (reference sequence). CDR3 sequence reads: CASQKGAGVYTGELFS. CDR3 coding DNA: TGTGCCAGCCAAAAGGGAGCGGGAGTGTACACCGGGGAGCTGTTTTCT.

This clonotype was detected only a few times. The CDR3 nucleotides read TGTGCCAGCAGCCGCCAGGTATTCGATGAGCAGTTCTTC. This translates into CASSRQVFDEQFF. The chain carries TRBV28 and TRBJ2-1; D not resolved. The CDR3 spans 13 residues. Between the trimmed V and J ends, which lost 6 bases and 8 bases, there was a span of 14 bases. CDR1 is MDHEN, CDR2 SYDVKM, per germline. The full variable domain, completed using reference TRBV28 and TRBJ2-1, is DVKVTQSSRYLVKRTGEKVFLECVQDMDHENMFWYRQDPGLGLRLIYFSYDVKMKEKGDIPEGYSVSREKKERFSLILESASTNQTSMYLCASSRQVFDEQFFGPGTRLTVL.

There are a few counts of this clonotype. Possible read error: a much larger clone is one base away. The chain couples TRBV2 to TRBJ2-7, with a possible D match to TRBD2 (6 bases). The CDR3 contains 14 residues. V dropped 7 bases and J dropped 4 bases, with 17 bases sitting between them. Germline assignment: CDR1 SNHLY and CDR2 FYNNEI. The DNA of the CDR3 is TGTGCCAGCATGGCGTACGGGAGATCGTACGAGCAGTACTTC. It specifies CASMAYGRSYEQYF. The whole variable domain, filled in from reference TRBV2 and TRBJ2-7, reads EPEVTQTPSHQVTQMGQEVILRCVPISNHLYFYWYRQILGQKVEFLVSFYNNEISEKSEIFDDQFSVERPDGSNFTLKIRSTKLEDSAMYFCASMAYGRSYEQYFGPGTRLTVT.

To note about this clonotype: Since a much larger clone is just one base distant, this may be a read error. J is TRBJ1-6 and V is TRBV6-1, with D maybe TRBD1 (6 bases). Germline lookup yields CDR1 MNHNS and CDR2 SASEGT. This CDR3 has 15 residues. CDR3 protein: CASRRQVIQNSPLRF. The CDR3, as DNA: TGTGCCAGCCGGAGACAGGTAATTCAGAATTCACCCCTCCGCTTT.

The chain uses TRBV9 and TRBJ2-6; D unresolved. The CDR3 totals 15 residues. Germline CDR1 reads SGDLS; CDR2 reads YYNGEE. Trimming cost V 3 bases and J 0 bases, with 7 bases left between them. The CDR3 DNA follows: TGTGCCAGCAGCGAGGCGACCTCTGGGGCCAACGTCCTGACTTTC. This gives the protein CASSEATSGANVLTF.

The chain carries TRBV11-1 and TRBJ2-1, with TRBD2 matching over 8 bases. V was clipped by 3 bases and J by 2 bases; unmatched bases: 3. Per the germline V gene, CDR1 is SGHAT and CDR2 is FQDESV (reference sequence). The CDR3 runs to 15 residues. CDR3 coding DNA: TGTGCCAGCAGCTTTCGGACTAGCCCCTACAATGAGCAGTTCTTC. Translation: CASSFRTSPYNEQFF. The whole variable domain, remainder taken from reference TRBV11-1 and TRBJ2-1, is EAEVAQSPRYKITEKSQAVAFWCDPISGHATLYWYRQILGQGPELLVQFQDESVVDDSQLPKDRFSAERLKGVDSTLKIQPAELGDSAMYLCASSFRTSPYNEQFFGPGTRLTVL.

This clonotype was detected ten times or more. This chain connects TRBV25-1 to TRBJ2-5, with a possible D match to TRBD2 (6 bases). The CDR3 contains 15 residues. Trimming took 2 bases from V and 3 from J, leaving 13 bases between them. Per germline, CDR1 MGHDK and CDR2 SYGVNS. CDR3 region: CASSERAREEETQYF. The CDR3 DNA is TGTGCCAGCAGTGAACGCGCCAGGGAGGAAGAGACCCAGTACTTC.

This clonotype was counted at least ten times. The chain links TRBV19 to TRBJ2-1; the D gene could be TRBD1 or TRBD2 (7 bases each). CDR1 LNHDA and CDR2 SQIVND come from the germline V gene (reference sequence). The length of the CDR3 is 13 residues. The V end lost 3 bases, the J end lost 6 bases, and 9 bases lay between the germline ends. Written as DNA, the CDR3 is TGTGCCAGTAGTATCAGGGGGGGCAATGAGCAGTTCTTC. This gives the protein CASSIRGGNEQFF.

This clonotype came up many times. DNA for the CDR3: TGTGCCAGCAGCAAACTTCAGGGACGAGATCAGCCCCAGCATTTT. Encoded protein: CASSKLQGRDQPQHF. The V gene is TRBV5-8, the J gene TRBJ1-5; a possible D gene is TRBD1 (5 bases). V was trimmed by 4 bases and J by 5 bases, leaving 16 bases between them. CDR1 and CDR2 (germline): SGHTS, YDEGEE. The CDR3 runs to 15 residues.

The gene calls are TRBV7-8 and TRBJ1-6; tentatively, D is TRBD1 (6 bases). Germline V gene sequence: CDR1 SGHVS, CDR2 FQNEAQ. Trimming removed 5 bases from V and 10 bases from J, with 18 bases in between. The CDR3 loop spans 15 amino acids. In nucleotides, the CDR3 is TGTGCCAGCAGCACCGGGGGGGCATTAAGATCACCCCTCCACTTT. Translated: CASSTGGALRSPLHF.

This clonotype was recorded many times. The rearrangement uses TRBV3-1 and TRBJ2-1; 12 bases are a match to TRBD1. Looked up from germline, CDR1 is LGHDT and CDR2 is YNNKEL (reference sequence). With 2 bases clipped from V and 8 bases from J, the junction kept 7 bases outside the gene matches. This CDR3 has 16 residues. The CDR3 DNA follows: TGTGCCAGCAGCCAAATAATAGGGACAGGGGGCCATGAGCAGTTCTTC. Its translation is CASSQIIGTGGHEQFF.

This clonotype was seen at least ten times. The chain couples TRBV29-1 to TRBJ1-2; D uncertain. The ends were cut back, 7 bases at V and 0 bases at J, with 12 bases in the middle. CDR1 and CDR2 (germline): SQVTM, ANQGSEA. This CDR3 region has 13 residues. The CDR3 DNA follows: TGCAGCGCGGGAACGGGAGCTAACTATGGCTACACCTTC. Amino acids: CSAGTGANYGYTF.

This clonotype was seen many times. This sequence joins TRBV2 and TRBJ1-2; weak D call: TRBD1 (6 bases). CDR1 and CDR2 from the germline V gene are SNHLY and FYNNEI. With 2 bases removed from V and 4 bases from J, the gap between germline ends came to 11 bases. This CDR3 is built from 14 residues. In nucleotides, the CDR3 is TGTGCCAGCAGTGAAAGACAGGAAGCCTATGGCTACACCTTC. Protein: CASSERQEAYGYTF.

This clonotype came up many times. The CDR3 here is CASSLGPSGRDTQYF. DNA of the CDR3: TGTGCCAGCAGCCTTGGGCCTAGCGGTAGGGATACGCAGTATTTT. The chain employs TRBV14 and TRBJ2-3, with 7 bases matching TRBD2. The CDR3 consists of 15 residues. From germline, CDR1 is SGHDN and CDR2 FVKESK. V gave up 4 bases and J gave up 6 bases; unmatched junction bases: 10.

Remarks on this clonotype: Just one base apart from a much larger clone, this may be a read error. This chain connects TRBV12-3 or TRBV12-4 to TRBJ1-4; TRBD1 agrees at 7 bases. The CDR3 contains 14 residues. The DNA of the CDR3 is TGTGCCAGCAGCGCCGGGACAGCTAATGAAAAACTGCTTTTT. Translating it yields CASSAGTANEKLLF.

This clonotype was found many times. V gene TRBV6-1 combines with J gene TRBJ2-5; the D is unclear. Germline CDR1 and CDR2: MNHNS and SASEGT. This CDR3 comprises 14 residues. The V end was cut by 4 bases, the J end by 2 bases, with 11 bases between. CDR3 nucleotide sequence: TGTGCCAGCAGTGGGGGAAGGGCACAAGAGACCCAGTACTTC. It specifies CASSGGRAQETQYF.

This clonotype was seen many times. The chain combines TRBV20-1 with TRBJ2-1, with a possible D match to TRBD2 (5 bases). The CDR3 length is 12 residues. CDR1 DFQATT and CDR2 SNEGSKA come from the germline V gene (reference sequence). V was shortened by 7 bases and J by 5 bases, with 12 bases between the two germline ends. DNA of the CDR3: TGCAGTGGGCGAAGGCGGGACAATGAGCAGTTCTTC. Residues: CSGRRRDNEQFF.

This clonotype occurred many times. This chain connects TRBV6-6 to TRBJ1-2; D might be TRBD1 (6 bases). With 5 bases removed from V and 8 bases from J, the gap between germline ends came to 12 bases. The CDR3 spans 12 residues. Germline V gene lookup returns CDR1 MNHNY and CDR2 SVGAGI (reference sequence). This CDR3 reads CASSPRDTGYTF. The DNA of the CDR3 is TGTGCCAGCAGTCCGCGGGACACCGGCTACACCTTC.

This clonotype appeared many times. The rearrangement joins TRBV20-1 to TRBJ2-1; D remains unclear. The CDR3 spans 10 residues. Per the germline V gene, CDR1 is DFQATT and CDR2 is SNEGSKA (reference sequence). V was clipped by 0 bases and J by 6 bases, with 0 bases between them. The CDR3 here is CSARDNEQFF. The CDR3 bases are TGCAGTGCTAGAGACAATGAGCAGTTCTTC.

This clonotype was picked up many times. CDR3 DNA sequence: TGTGCCAGCAGCCTGGACAGGGGGTCAGATACGCAGTATTTT. Protein product: CASSLDRGSDTQYF. The V and J genes are TRBV11-2 and TRBJ2-3, with 10 bases identical to TRBD1. V was pared by 5 bases and J by 4 bases, with 3 bases of the junction left unmatched. CDR3 length: 14 amino acids. Germline CDR1 SGHAT, CDR2 FQNNGV.

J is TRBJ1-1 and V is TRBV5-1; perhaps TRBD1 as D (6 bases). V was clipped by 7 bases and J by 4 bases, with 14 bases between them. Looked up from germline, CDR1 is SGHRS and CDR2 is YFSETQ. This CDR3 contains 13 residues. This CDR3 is CASGGQGITEAFF. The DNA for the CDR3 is TGCGCCAGCGGGGGGCAGGGGATCACTGAAGCTTTCTTT.

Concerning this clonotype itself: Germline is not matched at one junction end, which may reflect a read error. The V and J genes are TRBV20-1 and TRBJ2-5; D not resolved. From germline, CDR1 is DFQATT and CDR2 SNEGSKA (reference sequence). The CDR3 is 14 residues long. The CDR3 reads CSAREFDEKETQCF. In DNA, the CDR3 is TGCAGTGCTAGAGAATTCGATGAGAAAGAAACCCAGTGCTTC.

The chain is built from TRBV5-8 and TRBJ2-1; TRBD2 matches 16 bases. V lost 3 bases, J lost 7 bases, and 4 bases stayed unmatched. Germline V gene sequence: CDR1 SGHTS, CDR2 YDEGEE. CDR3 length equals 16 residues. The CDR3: CASSWGLAGGPNEQFF. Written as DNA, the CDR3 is TGTGCCAGCAGCTGGGGACTAGCGGGGGGGCCTAATGAGCAGTTCTTC.

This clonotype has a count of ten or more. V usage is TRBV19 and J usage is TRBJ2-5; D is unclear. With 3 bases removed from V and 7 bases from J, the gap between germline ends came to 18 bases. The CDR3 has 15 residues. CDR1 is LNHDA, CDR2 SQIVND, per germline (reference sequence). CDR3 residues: CASSISIGSTGTQYF. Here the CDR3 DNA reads TGTGCCAGTAGTATTTCCATCGGATCTACGGGGACCCAGTACTTC.